These 21 T cell receptor beta chains originate from one sample sequenced in a study of T cell responses to AZD1222 COVID-19 vaccine. Produced via immunoSEQ multiplex PCR; TCRdb's table is partial and in-frame only. The sample has 100,000 or so clones; around 90% are singletons. The sample was peripheral blood, taken on day 0 of AZD1222 vaccination. These receptors all come from an adult in good health.

The V gene is TRBV5-1, the J gene TRBJ2-7, with 8 bases lining up with TRBD2. Trimming removed 0 bases from V and 2 bases from J; junction bases left unmatched: 4. This CDR3 is 15 amino acids long. Germline V gene lookup returns CDR1 SGHRS and CDR2 YFSETQ. The CDR3 spells CASSLVVAGTYEQYF. DNA of the CDR3: TGCGCCAGCAGCTTGGTGGTAGCGGGGACCTACGAGCAGTACTTC.

The CDR3 reads CASSQDLGNTIYF. CDR3 sequence (DNA): TGTGCCAGCAGCCAAGATCTTGGAAACACCATATATTTT. The rearrangement uses TRBV3-1 (or the pseudogene TRBV3-2) and TRBJ1-3; D call uncertain. This CDR3 has 13 amino acids. The germline V and J ends were trimmed by 0 bases and 3 bases, with 3 bases remaining between them. Germline V gives CDR1 LGHDT, CDR2 YNNKEL (reference sequence).

The rearrangement links TRBV5-1 to TRBJ1-2, with 7 positions matching TRBD1. The germline gives CDR1 SGHRS, CDR2 YFSETQ. The CDR3 loop spans 17 amino acids. V dropped 4 bases and J dropped 4; count of bases not matched to a gene: 16. The CDR3 spells CASSDITNPGTAYGYTF. DNA for the CDR3: TGCGCCAGCAGCGATATAACGAACCCCGGGACAGCCTATGGCTACACCTTC.

V usage is TRBV5-1 and J usage is TRBJ1-4; no reliable D call. This CDR3 contains 15 residues. Per germline, CDR1 SGHRS and CDR2 YFSETQ. Deletions cut 3 bases from V and 4 bases from J, with 13 bases between. CDR3 nucleotide sequence: TGCGCCAGCAGCTACGGGCCTTTCCTTAATGAAAAACTGTTTTTT. Translating gives CASSYGPFLNEKLFF. The full variable domain, its missing parts supplied by reference TRBV5-1 and TRBJ1-4, is KAGVTQTPRYLIKTRGQQVTLSCSPISGHRSVSWYQQTPGQGLQFLFEYFSETQRNKGNFPGRFSGRQFSNSRSEMNVSTLELGDSALYLCASSYGPFLNEKLFFGSGTQLSVL.

The J gene is TRBJ2-7, the V gene TRBV30, with 7 bases aligning to TRBD2. The CDR3 totals 16 residues. Trimming at V came to 3 bases and at J to 2 bases, leaving 13 bases not matched to a gene. Per germline, CDR1 GTSNPN and CDR2 SVGIG (reference sequence). In DNA, the CDR3 is TGTGCCTGGAGGGACCCGAGGAGTAGCGGGCCCTACGAGCAGTACTTC. This codes for CAWRDPRSSGPYEQYF.

The gene calls are TRBV30 and TRBJ2-3; 7 bases agree with TRBD2. Unmatched junction bases numbered 9, after V lost 5 bases and J lost 1 base. Germline CDR1 is GTSNPN and CDR2 is SVGIG (reference sequence). The CDR3 has 15 amino acids. CDR3 region: CAWVPFGRGTDTQYF. The CDR3 DNA reads as TGTGCCTGGGTCCCTTTTGGGAGGGGCACAGATACGCAGTATTTT.

The chain recombines TRBV3-1 (or the pseudogene TRBV3-2) with TRBJ1-4; weak D call: TRBD1 (6 bases). Trimming took off 0 bases at V and 7 bases at J, with 15 bases between the two ends. The CDR3 runs 16 residues. The germline V gene encodes CDR1 LGHDT and CDR2 YNNKEL (reference sequence). The CDR3 coding sequence is TGTGCCAGCAGCCAAGATAACGCAGGGGCACGTGAAAAACTGTTTTTT. It codes for CASSQDNAGAREKLFF.

As concerns this clone: This CDR3 is also generated by other DNA sequences in the sample. The rearrangement links TRBV19 to TRBJ1-5; 7 bases match TRBD1. CDR3 length: 16 residues. V gave up 9 bases and J gave up 3 bases; unmatched junction bases: 14. Germline CDR1 reads LNHDA; CDR2 reads SQIVND (reference sequence). CDR3 loop: CASARDSTRNNQPQHF. The CDR3 coding sequence is TGTGCCAGCGCCCGGGACAGTACCCGCAACAATCAGCCCCAGCATTTT.

The chain is built from TRBV6-6 and TRBJ2-2; D is perhaps TRBD1 (6 bases). Trimming removed 6 bases from V and 1 base from J, with 9 bases in between. The CDR3 is made up of 14 amino acids. The germline V gene encodes CDR1 MNHNY and CDR2 SVGAGI (reference sequence). CDR3: CASSRDKNTGELFF. The CDR3 DNA reads as TGTGCCAGCAGCCGGGACAAGAACACCGGGGAGCTGTTTTTT.

The V gene is TRBV7-6, the J gene TRBJ2-7; D tentatively fits TRBD1 or TRBD2 (5 bases each). V lost 1 base and J 2 bases, leaving 15 bases between the germline ends. The CDR3 runs 16 residues. The germline gives CDR1 SGHVS, CDR2 FNYEAQ. The CDR3 DNA is TGTGCCAGCAGCTTAGGCAATCGGGACCAACCCTACGAGCAGTACTTC. Its translation is CASSLGNRDQPYEQYF.

This rearrangement joins TRBV7-9 to TRBJ2-3; 7 positions match TRBD2. Looked up from germline, CDR1 is SEHNR and CDR2 is FQNEAQ (reference sequence). The J segment lost 5 bases and the V segment lost 5 bases, leaving 13 bases of the junction unmatched. The CDR3 runs to 16 residues. The CDR3 nucleotides are TGTGCCAGCAGCACGGCCTGGGGGGGAGCGAGAGATACGCAGTATTTT. Amino acid sequence: CASSTAWGGARDTQYF.

This chain connects TRBV3-1 (or the pseudogene TRBV3-2) to TRBJ1-1; tentatively, D is TRBD1 (5 bases). This CDR3 has 15 amino acids. Germline V CDR1 and CDR2: LGHDT, YNNKEL (reference sequence). The V end was cut by 4 bases, the J end by 2 bases, with 14 bases between. The CDR3 DNA is TGTGCCAGCAGCCCACATGGGACCGGAAACACTGAAGCTTTCTTT. It yields the protein CASSPHGTGNTEAFF.

The chain has TRBV5-4 and TRBJ1-4; 7 bases match TRBD1. CDR1 is SGHNT and CDR2 is YYREEE in the germline V gene (reference sequence). The CDR3 runs 14 residues. Germline trimming cut 4 bases from V and 7 bases from J; bases unmatched to any gene: 7. CDR3 loop: CASSVGTEGEKLFF. CDR3 DNA: TGTGCCAGCAGCGTCGGGACAGAGGGTGAAAAACTGTTTTTT.

The chain has TRBV6-5 and TRBJ1-1; TRBD1 matches 7 bases. The CDR3 covers 12 residues. Germline V lookup: CDR1 MNHEY, CDR2 SVGAGI. Trimming cost V 5 bases and J 6 bases; bases outside gene matches: 3. The DNA of the CDR3 is TGTGCCAGCAGTCGAGGGGGCCCTGAAGCTTTCTTT. This encodes CASSRGGPEAFF.

The chain couples TRBV18 to TRBJ2-6; D remains unclear. V was trimmed by 2 bases and J by 1 base, leaving 9 bases between them. The CDR3 runs to 16 residues. Germline loops: CDR1 KGHSH, CDR2 LQKENI. The CDR3 sequence: CASSPMEVSGANVLTF. CDR3 DNA: TGTGCCAGCTCACCAATGGAAGTATCTGGGGCCAACGTCCTGACTTTC.

V and J are TRBV3-1 (or the pseudogene TRBV3-2) and TRBJ1-5; D uncertain. The germline gives CDR1 LGHDT, CDR2 YNNKEL (reference sequence). The V end was cut by 3 bases, the J end by 3 bases, with 3 bases between. CDR3 size: 12 residues. The CDR3 DNA follows: TGTGCCAGCAGCCACGACAATCAGCCCCAGCATTTT. This sequence encodes CASSHDNQPQHF.

This chain connects TRBV30 to TRBJ2-7; 9 bases fit TRBD1. The CDR3 has 14 amino acids. Germline CDR1 and CDR2: GTSNPN and SVGIG (reference sequence). The trim removed 0 bases at V and 2 bases at J, leaving 2 bases unmatched. The CDR3 loop is CAWSVGTGTYEQYF. For the CDR3, the DNA is TGTGCCTGGAGTGTAGGGACAGGGACCTACGAGCAGTACTTC.

The CDR3 is CASSLTRNSPLHF. The CDR3 DNA reads TGTGCCAGCAGTCTAACCCGGAATTCACCCCTCCACTTT. V is TRBV3-1 (or the pseudogene TRBV3-2) and J is TRBJ1-6; no clear D gene. V lost 6 bases and J 7 bases, leaving 10 bases between the germline ends. The CDR3 runs 13 residues. Germline assignment: CDR1 LGHDT and CDR2 YNNKEL (reference sequence).

This clone was observed once. V usage is TRBV19 and J usage is TRBJ1-5; no definite D call. Trimming pared 1 base from V and 7 bases from J, leaving 11 bases between. The CDR3 length is 14 residues. Germline values: CDR1 LNHDA, CDR2 SQIVND (reference sequence). The CDR3 DNA follows: TGTGCCAGTAGTATAGCCAGGCTAAAGCAGCCCCAGCATTTT. This encodes CASSIARLKQPQHF.

The V call is TRBV28, the J call TRBJ2-2, with a tentative D call TRBD1 (5 bases). The CDR3 consists of 15 residues. Trimming left V 0 bases short and J 5 bases short, with 10 bases between. The germline V gene has CDR1 MDHEN and CDR2 SYDVKM. In DNA, the CDR3 is TGTGCCAGCAGTTTATGGACAGTTCATACCGGGGAGCTGTTTTTT. Translating gives CASSLWTVHTGELFF.

The gene calls are TRBV2 and TRBJ2-1; 7 positions match TRBD1. CDR3 size: 12 residues. The trim removed 6 bases at V and 9 bases at J, leaving 5 bases unmatched. The germline V gene has CDR1 SNHLY and CDR2 FYNNEI. For the CDR3, the DNA is TGTGCCAGCAGGAAAGACAGGGTTGAGCAGTTCTTC. Protein: CASRKDRVEQFF.